The 21 T cell receptor beta chains below all came from one sample that was sequenced in a study of cytomegalovirus exposure and HLA in healthy donors. The PCR employed 60 Vbeta primers together with 13 Jbeta primers. The method was immunoSEQ multiplex PCR; TCRdb's version includes in-frame clones alone and lacks a portion of them. Among about 110,000 clones listed, around 60% were seen once. The sample comprised PBMCs. These receptors all stem from a man aged 25 to 40 in good health and CMV-seropositive.

This clone was detected only a few times. The chain employs TRBV29-1 and TRBJ2-1; D might be TRBD1 (6 bases). Germline CDR1 and CDR2: SQVTM and ANQGSEA. Deletions cut 4 bases from V and 4 bases from J, with 17 bases between. This CDR3 contains 15 residues. The CDR3 is CSVVLGGTFYNEQFF. The CDR3 nucleotides are TGCAGCGTTGTGTTAGGGGGAACCTTTTACAATGAGCAGTTCTTC.

The gene calls are TRBV2 and TRBJ2-7, with TRBD1 as a possible D gene (5 bases). The CDR3 is 11 amino acids. CDR1 and CDR2 from the germline V gene are SNHLY and FYNNEI. CDR3 coding DNA: TGTGACAGGAAGGCGGCCTACGAGCAGTACTTC. It codes for CDRKAAYEQYF. The full variable domain, its missing parts supplied by reference TRBV2 and TRBJ2-7, is EPEVTQTPSHQVTQMGQEVILRCVPISNHLYFYWYRQILGQKVEFLVSFYNNEISEKSEIFDDQFSVERPDGSNFTLKIRSTKLEDSAMYFCDRKAAYEQYFGPGTRLTVT.

This chain links TRBV5-1 with TRBJ2-1; 9 nucleotides agree with TRBD2. The CDR3 runs to 17 residues. J gave up 1 base and V 7 bases, and 12 bases lay outside the gene matches. Germline CDR1 SGHRS, CDR2 YFSETQ. CDR3 in amino acids: CASAFGLAGPSYNEQFF. CDR3 nucleotides: TGCGCCAGCGCGTTTGGGCTAGCGGGGCCTTCCTACAATGAGCAGTTCTTC. Together with reference TRBV5-1 and TRBJ2-1, the CDR3 gives the full variable domain: KAGVTQTPRYLIKTRGQQVTLSCSPISGHRSVSWYQQTPGQGLQFLFEYFSETQRNKGNFPGRFSGRQFSNSRSEMNVSTLELGDSALYLCASAFGLAGPSYNEQFFGPGTRLTVL.

This rearrangement joins TRBV6-1 to TRBJ1-2, with TRBD1 matching 8 bases. Germline V gene sequence: CDR1 MNHNS, CDR2 SASEGT. This CDR3 is built from 14 residues. In nucleotides, the CDR3 is TGTGTCAGTCAGGTCTGGCAGGGGGCACGAGGCTACACCTTC. Translation gives CVSQVWQGARGYTF.

The chain recombines TRBV5-1 with TRBJ2-3, with D tentatively TRBD2 (6 bases). Germline-derived CDR1 and CDR2 are SGHRS and YFSETQ. Deletions cut 6 bases from V and 2 bases from J, with 10 bases between. The CDR3 spans 13 residues. CDR3: CASTGVDTDTQYF. The CDR3 DNA reads TGCGCCAGCACGGGAGTTGACACAGATACGCAGTATTTT.

This clone has a single count. This rearrangement joins TRBV15 to TRBJ1-1, with unresolved D. Germline V gives CDR1 LNHNV, CDR2 YYDKDF (reference sequence). CDR3 size: 13 residues. V was cut by 6 bases and J by 6 bases, with 14 bases left in between. The CDR3 nucleotides are TGTGCCACCAGGTCACGAAATGAGGCTGAAGCTTTCTTT. Translating it yields CATRSRNEAEAFF.

V usage is TRBV6-1 and J usage is TRBJ2-3, with 8 bases fitting TRBD1. The CDR3 consists of 13 residues. CDR1 and CDR2 (germline): MNHNS, SASEGT. Trimming removed 6 bases from V and 3 bases from J; junction bases left unmatched: 2. In DNA, the CDR3 is TGTGCCAGCAGAACAGGGGGTACAGATACGCAGTATTTT. Amino acids: CASRTGGTDTQYF.

The rearrangement joins TRBV18 to TRBJ1-5; TRBD1 matches at 7 bases. Looked up from germline, CDR1 is KGHSH and CDR2 is LQKENI. With 6 bases clipped from V and 4 bases from J, the junction kept 6 bases outside the gene matches. The CDR3 runs to 14 residues. CDR3: CASSAQGNNQPQHF. The CDR3 DNA follows: TGTGCCAGCTCCGCACAGGGGAATAATCAGCCCCAGCATTTT.

The rearrangement uses TRBV30 and TRBJ1-2; 8 positions match TRBD1. The J segment lost 4 bases and the V segment lost 5 bases, leaving 6 bases of the junction unmatched. The CDR3 has 13 residues. Germline CDR1 GTSNPN, CDR2 SVGIG (reference sequence). This CDR3 is CAWHRDRPYGYTF. The CDR3 coding sequence is TGTGCCTGGCACCGGGACAGGCCCTATGGCTACACCTTC.

The sample holds a few counts of this clone. V usage is TRBV5-6 and J usage is TRBJ1-1; a weak D match, TRBD1 (6 bases). CDR1 is SGHDT, CDR2 YYEEEE, per germline. CDR3 length: 15 residues. Trimming removed 1 base at V and 0 bases at J, with 10 bases between. This CDR3 is CASSLKGTLNTEAFF. CDR3 nucleotide sequence: TGTGCCAGCAGCTTGAAAGGGACATTGAACACTGAAGCTTTCTTT.

The chain is built from TRBV10-2 and TRBJ2-2, with a tentative D call TRBD1 (6 bases). Germline values: CDR1 WSHSY, CDR2 SAAADI. The V end lost 6 bases, the J end lost 4 bases, and 9 bases lay between the germline ends. The CDR3 is 13 amino acids. The CDR3 DNA sequence: TGCGCCAGCAGATTACAGGGCACCGGGGAGCTGTTTTTT. Protein product: CASRLQGTGELFF.

The chain joins TRBV5-4 to TRBJ2-3; a possible D gene is TRBD2 (6 bases). Germline loops: CDR1 SGHNT, CDR2 YYREEE (reference sequence). Deletions cut 2 bases from V and 3 bases from J, with 13 bases between. The CDR3 has 15 amino acids. CDR3 coding DNA: TGTGCCAGCAGCTTTATTAGCGGAGCAACAGATACGCAGTATTTT. It yields the protein CASSFISGATDTQYF.

Remarks on this clone: The germline gene is not matched at one end of the junction; a read error may be the cause. V and J are TRBV7-9 and TRBJ2-2; 8 positions match TRBD2. The germline V gene has CDR1 SEHNR and CDR2 FQNEAQ (reference sequence). The CDR3 has 17 residues. The CDR3 is CSSSYVGRGGHTGELFF. In nucleotides, the CDR3 is TGTTCCAGCAGCTACGTCGGGCGCGGGGGGCACACCGGGGAGCTGTTTTTT. Variable domain in full (rest from reference TRBV7-9 and TRBJ2-2): DTGVSQNPRHKITKRGQNVTFRCDPISEHNRLYWYRQTLGQGPEFLTYFQNEAQLEKSRLLSDRFSAERPKGSFSTLEIQRTEQGDSAMYLCSSSYVGRGGHTGELFFGEGSRLTVL.

This clone was found once. The V gene is TRBV2, the J gene TRBJ2-2, with TRBD1 matching 7 bases. The V gene end was trimmed by 7 bases and the J gene end by 7 bases; junction bases not matched to a gene: 6. Per the germline V gene, CDR1 is SNHLY and CDR2 is FYNNEI. This CDR3 is built from 13 residues. CDR3 sequence (DNA): TGTGCCAGCACTCCGCAGGGGGACGGGGAGCTGTTTTTT. It encodes CASTPQGDGELFF.

Only one count was recorded for this clone. This chain connects TRBV5-1 to TRBJ2-5; D perhaps matches TRBD2 (5 bases). There are 14 residues in the CDR3. Germline CDR1 SGHRS, CDR2 YFSETQ. Trimming cost V 1 base and J 2 bases, with 9 bases left between them. The chain's CDR3 is CASSLTGYQETQYF. In DNA form, the CDR3 reads TGCGCCAGCAGCTTGACGGGATATCAAGAGACCCAGTACTTC.

This clone was seen more than once but under ten times. The V gene is TRBV11-2, the J gene TRBJ2-7, with unresolved D. This CDR3 region has 14 residues. The V and J ends lost 3 bases and 0 bases respectively, with 9 bases between them. From germline, CDR1 is SGHAT and CDR2 FQNNGV. This CDR3 is CASSFIRSSYEQYF. CDR3 DNA: TGTGCCAGCAGCTTCATACGCAGCTCCTACGAGCAGTACTTC.

The rearrangement uses TRBV15 and TRBJ1-6; D uncertain. Germline CDR1 is LNHNV and CDR2 is YYDKDF (reference sequence). There are 14 residues in the CDR3. Trimming took off 1 base at V and 10 bases at J, with 11 bases between the two ends. CDR3 in DNA: TGTGCCACCAGCAGAGCCGGAGGGCGGTCACCCCTCCACTTT. The encoded protein is CATSRAGGRSPLHF.

The V call is TRBV11-2, the J call TRBJ2-1; TRBD2 is a possible D gene (6 bases). V was cut by 3 bases and J by 9 bases, with 9 bases left in between. This CDR3 spans 12 amino acids. Germline-derived CDR1 and CDR2 are SGHAT and FQNNGV. CDR3 nucleotide sequence: TGTGCCAGCAGCTTCACTAGCACTGAGCAGTTCTTC. Translating gives CASSFTSTEQFF.

The chain recombines TRBV9 with TRBJ1-1; tentatively, D is TRBD1 (6 bases). V lost 3 bases, J lost 4 bases, and 13 bases lay in between. CDR3 length equals 14 residues. Per germline, CDR1 SGDLS and CDR2 YYNGEE. The CDR3 sequence is CASSGLTGITEAFF. The CDR3 DNA reads as TGTGCCAGCAGCGGACTAACAGGGATCACTGAAGCTTTCTTT.

V is TRBV6-4 and J is TRBJ2-1; D call uncertain. CDR1 is MRHNA, CDR2 SNTAGT, per germline. CDR3 length equals 16 residues. Trimming shortened V by 6 bases and J by 3 bases, and 18 bases separated the two germline ends. CDR3 region: CASSDAPGADYNEQFF. CDR3 coding DNA: TGTGCCAGCAGCGACGCACCCGGAGCCGACTACAATGAGCAGTTCTTC.

V and J are TRBV7-2 and TRBJ2-5, with TRBD2 matching over 9 bases. The germline V gene encodes CDR1 SGHTA and CDR2 FQGNSA. CDR3 length equals 13 residues. J was trimmed by 5 bases and V by 2 bases; bases with no gene match: 0. CDR3 amino acids: CASSLLAGETQYF. CDR3 DNA sequence: TGTGCCAGCAGCTTACTAGCGGGGGAGACCCAGTACTTC.